Each of the 29 T cell receptor beta chains below was sequenced from the same sample in a study of early T cells in non-severe SARS-CoV-2 infection. TCRdb passed the 5' RACE reads through MiXCR, listing each CDR3 protein once. The sample records approximately 76,000 distinct CDR3 sequences, about 11% being singletons. The sequenced sample was whole blood. The receptors stem from an adult who was a healthcare worker with PCR-confirmed SARS-CoV-2 infection or an uninfected control (not recorded which).

This clonotype was observed many times. This sequence joins TRBV12-3 or TRBV12-4 and TRBJ1-1; D remains ambiguous. The germline V and J ends were trimmed by 5 bases and 5 bases, with 9 bases remaining between them. The CDR3 contains 12 residues. The CDR3 DNA sequence: TGTGCCAGCAGTCAATTCGGGACTGAAGCTTTCTTT. It encodes CASSQFGTEAFF.

This clonotype was detected only a few times. The chain recombines TRBV7-8 with TRBJ2-7; 9 bases agree with TRBD1. Germline V gene sequence: CDR1 SGHVS, CDR2 FQNEAQ. The CDR3 runs to 16 residues. Germline trimming cut 1 base from V and 4 bases from J; bases unmatched to any gene: 8. CDR3 protein: CASSLVAGQGVYEQYF. CDR3 bases: TGTGCCAGCAGCTTAGTCGCGGGACAGGGAGTTTACGAGCAGTACTTC. Together with reference TRBV7-8 and TRBJ2-7, the CDR3 gives the full variable domain: GAGVSQSPRYKVAKRGQDVALRCDPISGHVSLFWYQQALGQGPEFLTYFQNEAQLDKSGLPSDRFFAERPEGSVSTLKIQRTQQEDSAVYLCASSLVAGQGVYEQYFGPGTRLTVT.

The gene calls are TRBV29-1 and TRBJ2-2; D may correspond to TRBD1 or TRBD2 (5 bases each). V gave up 8 bases and J gave up 0 bases, with 13 bases separating them. The germline V gene encodes CDR1 SQVTM and CDR2 ANQGSEA. The CDR3 is 14 residues long. CDR3 nucleotide sequence: TGCAGCATGACCCGGGGCACGAACACCGGGGAGCTGTTTTTT. Amino acid sequence: CSMTRGTNTGELFF.

CDR3 protein: CASSYYTGGLNSYNEQFF. The CDR3 DNA sequence: TGTGCCAGCAGTTACTACACGGGGGGGCTAAACTCCTACAATGAGCAGTTCTTC. This sequence joins TRBV6-2 or TRBV6-3 and TRBJ2-1; 8 nucleotides match TRBD2. The CDR3 totals 18 residues. CDR1 is MNHEY and CDR2 is SVGEGT in the germline V gene. V lost 1 base, J lost 0 bases, and 8 bases stayed unmatched.

This rearrangement joins TRBV12-5 to TRBJ1-5, with TRBD1 identical over 8 bases. The germline V gene encodes CDR1 LGHNT and CDR2 FRNRAP. The V segment lost 9 bases and the J segment 4 bases; nucleotides outside the gene matches: 5. This CDR3 contains 13 residues. CDR3 sequence reads: CASQTGENQPQHF. CDR3 nucleotide sequence: TGTGCTAGCCAGACAGGGGAGAATCAGCCCCAGCATTTT.

The V gene is TRBV5-1, the J gene TRBJ2-2, with a weak D call TRBD2 (6 bases). This CDR3 has 17 amino acids. CDR1 and CDR2 from the germline V gene are SGHRS and YFSETQ. V lost 4 bases and J 2 bases, leaving 18 bases between the germline ends. CDR3 protein: CASSTSVGGVNTGELFF. CDR3 in DNA: TGCGCCAGCAGCACATCAGTAGGCGGGGTAAACACCGGGGAGCTGTTTTTT.

The rearrangement uses TRBV5-4 and TRBJ2-3, with D perhaps matching TRBD1 or TRBD2 (5 bases each). Trimming took 0 bases from V and 10 from J, leaving 21 bases between them. The germline V gene has CDR1 SGHNT and CDR2 YYREEE (reference sequence). This CDR3 comprises 16 residues. The CDR3 loop is CASSLGGTRPVIPQYF. CDR3 DNA sequence: TGTGCCAGCAGCTTGGGGGGCACTAGACCCGTTATCCCGCAGTATTTT.

This clonotype was seen many times. The chain carries TRBV12-5 and TRBJ1-6; the match to TRBD1 covers 11 bases. Trimming cost V 6 bases and J 9 bases; bases outside gene matches: 7. The CDR3 loop spans 15 amino acids. Germline-derived CDR1 and CDR2 are LGHNT and FRNRAP. CDR3 sequence (DNA): TGTGCTAGTGGCCCGGGACAGGGGGGTATTTCACCCCTCCACTTT. Translation gives CASGPGQGGISPLHF. Full variable domain (outside the CDR3, taken from reference TRBV12-5 and TRBJ1-6): DARVTQTPRHKVTEMGQEVTMRCQPILGHNTVFWYRQTMMQGLELLAYFRNRAPLDDSGMPKDRFSAEMPDATLATLKIQPSEPRDSAVYFCASGPGQGGISPLHFGNGTRLTVT.

This clonotype has a count of ten or more. The rearrangement uses TRBV6-6 and TRBJ2-5, with D possibly matching TRBD2 (7 bases). The V end lost 8 bases, the J end lost 5 bases, and 21 bases lay between the germline ends. The CDR3 length is 15 residues. CDR1 MNHNY and CDR2 SVGAGI come from the germline V gene (reference sequence). CDR3 sequence (DNA): TGTGCCAGCGGAGGGAGCGCGGGGGCGGAGGAGACCCAGTACTTC. Amino acid sequence: CASGGSAGAEETQYF.

The table lists this clonotype with a few counts. The V gene is TRBV9, the J gene TRBJ2-1; a weak D match, TRBD1 (6 bases). Trimming took off 0 bases at V and 9 bases at J, with 7 bases between the two ends. The germline V gene has CDR1 SGDLS and CDR2 YYNGEE. CDR3 length equals 12 residues. The DNA for the CDR3 is TGTGCCAGCAGCGTAGGAGGGGGTGAGCAGTTCTTC. Protein: CASSVGGGEQFF.

This clonotype has only a few counts. The chain combines TRBV12-3 or TRBV12-4 with TRBJ2-3; D may be TRBD1 (5 bases). CDR3 length equals 13 residues. V lost 6 bases, J lost 4 bases, and 11 bases lay in between. CDR3 sequence: CASRQVGSDTQYF. The CDR3 nucleotides read TGTGCCAGCAGACAGGTCGGGTCAGATACGCAGTATTTT.

The V call is TRBV13, the J call TRBJ2-2; 10 positions match TRBD1. V shed 5 bases, J shed 6 bases, and the junction held 6 bases outside the gene matches. The CDR3 length is 15 residues. Germline CDR1 PRHDT, CDR2 FYEKMQ (reference sequence). This CDR3 is CASSDGTGEPGELFF. DNA for the CDR3: TGTGCCAGCAGCGACGGGACAGGGGAGCCCGGGGAGCTGTTTTTT. The variable domain in full, completed from reference TRBV13 and TRBJ2-2, reads AAGVIQSPRHLIKEKRETATLKCYPIPRHDTVYWYQQGPGQDPQFLISFYEKMQSDKGSIPDRFSAQQFSDYHSELNMSSLELGDSALYFCASSDGTGEPGELFFGEGSRLTVL.

This clonotype occurred a few times. The gene calls are TRBV6-5 and TRBJ2-3; 10 bases map to TRBD2. Germline V lookup: CDR1 MNHEY, CDR2 SVGAGI. The ends lost 0 bases at V and 2 bases at J; junction bases unmatched: 2. CDR3 length: 16 amino acids. This CDR3 is CASSYSSGGPTDTQYF. The CDR3 nucleotides read TGTGCCAGCAGTTACTCTAGCGGGGGGCCCACAGATACGCAGTATTTT.

This clonotype has ten or more counts. The chain recombines TRBV9 with TRBJ1-1; no reliable D call. The V gene's germline CDR1 is SGDLS and CDR2 YYNGEE. The CDR3 sequence is 14 residues long. Trimming left V 1 base short and J 3 bases short, with 10 bases between. CDR3 nucleotides: TGTGCCAGCAGCGTAATGGCGGCAGACACTGAAGCTTTCTTT. Its protein product is CASSVMAADTEAFF.

The chain joins TRBV2 to TRBJ2-3, with 11 bases lining up with TRBD2. Germline V lookup: CDR1 SNHLY, CDR2 FYNNEI. V trimming: 6 bases; J trimming: 3 bases; junction bases outside the gene matches: 8. The CDR3 extends over 16 amino acids. This CDR3 reads CASSQLAGEETDTQYF. The CDR3 nucleotides read TGTGCCAGCAGCCAACTAGCGGGGGAGGAGACAGATACGCAGTATTTT.

This clonotype was counted many times. The rearrangement uses TRBV7-8 and TRBJ2-3; D might be TRBD2 (7 bases). V was trimmed by 3 bases and J by 5 bases, leaving 18 bases between them. CDR1 and CDR2 (germline): SGHVS, FQNEAQ. The CDR3 is 16 residues long. The CDR3 protein is CASSFEPGGGGDTQYF. DNA for the CDR3: TGTGCCAGCAGCTTCGAGCCGGGGGGCGGGGGAGATACGCAGTATTTT.

This clonotype was counted only a few times. The gene calls are TRBV7-6 and TRBJ1-2, with D unclear. CDR1 is SGHVS, CDR2 FNYEAQ, per germline. This CDR3 is built from 13 residues. The V end lost 5 bases, the J end lost 5 bases, and 12 bases lay between the germline ends. CDR3 nucleotide sequence: TGTGCCAGCAGCCGCGGAAGGACGTATGGCTACACCTTC. Translated, it gives CASSRGRTYGYTF.

Ten or more counts support this clonotype. The V and J genes are TRBV6-5 and TRBJ2-1; maybe TRBD1 (5 bases). This CDR3 has 14 amino acids. The germline CDR1 and CDR2 sequences are MNHEY and SVGAGI. Trimming cost V 4 bases and J 3 bases, with 10 bases left between them. CDR3 bases: TGTGCCAGCAGTTTACAGGATAACTACAATGAGCAGTTCTTC. Amino acid sequence: CASSLQDNYNEQFF.

V is TRBV20-1 and J is TRBJ1-1, with D tentatively TRBD1 (6 bases). Germline V CDR1 and CDR2: DFQATT, SNEGSKA (reference sequence). This CDR3 has 15 amino acids. Trimming took 1 base from V and 1 from J, leaving 13 bases between them. CDR3 coding DNA: TGCAGTGCTAGAGCGATATGGACAGCGAACACTGAAGCTTTCTTT. Protein product: CSARAIWTANTEAFF.

The DNA for the CDR3 is TGTGCCAGCAGTTTAGCCGTGACAGGGGAAGTGCTCGGCTACACCTTC. It yields the protein CASSLAVTGEVLGYTF. This chain connects TRBV12-3 or TRBV12-4 to TRBJ1-2, with 8 bases aligning to TRBD1. The CDR3 runs 16 residues. V was pared by 0 bases and J by 8 bases, with 11 bases of the junction left unmatched.

This clonotype was seen more than once but under ten times. The chain joins TRBV7-9 to TRBJ2-1; 9 bases are a match to TRBD1. The CDR3 runs to 15 residues. The germline gives CDR1 SEHNR, CDR2 FQNEAQ (reference sequence). The V and J ends lost 1 base and 6 bases, in that order; junction bases with no gene match: 4. As DNA, the CDR3 is TGTGCCAGCAGCTTAGGAACAGGGGGCCGCAATGAGCAGTTCTTC. It is translated as CASSLGTGGRNEQFF.

This clonotype was seen many times. The chain couples TRBV7-9 to TRBJ1-1; no firm D call. The CDR3 has 15 residues. CDR1 is SEHNR and CDR2 is FQNEAQ in the germline V gene (reference sequence). Trimming stripped 5 bases from V and 0 bases from J, with 13 bases between. The CDR3 here is CASSPPADMNTEAFF. The CDR3 bases are TGTGCCAGCAGCCCGCCGGCAGATATGAACACTGAAGCTTTCTTT.

The chain uses TRBV12-3 or TRBV12-4 and TRBJ1-3, with a tentative D call TRBD1 (6 bases). Trimming took off 8 bases at V and 4 bases at J, with 18 bases between the two ends. The CDR3 contains 15 residues. Here the CDR3 reads CASRYSGTQGNTIYF. For the CDR3, the DNA is TGTGCCAGCCGATATTCCGGGACACAAGGAAACACCATATATTTT.

This clonotype showed up many times. V gene TRBV12-3 or TRBV12-4 combines with J gene TRBJ2-5; 7 nucleotides align to TRBD1. Trimming took 4 bases from V and 4 from J; bases not matched to a gene: 0. CDR3 length: 12 amino acids. CDR3 residues: CASSSGGETQYF. The CDR3 DNA sequence: TGTGCCAGCAGTTCAGGGGGAGAGACCCAGTACTTC.

This chain uses TRBV10-3 with TRBJ2-1; a possible D gene is TRBD2 (5 bases). The CDR3 consists of 12 residues. Trimming stripped 0 bases from V and 10 bases from J, with 7 bases between. Germline values: CDR1 ENHRY, CDR2 SYGVKD. The CDR3 nucleotides read TGTGCCATCAGTGAGTCTAGCGACGAGCAGTTCTTC. Amino acid sequence: CAISESSDEQFF.

This clonotype was recorded only once. J is TRBJ2-7 and V is TRBV20-1, with D unresolved. Germline loops: CDR1 DFQATT, CDR2 SNEGSKA (reference sequence). Trimming took off 6 bases at V and 7 bases at J, with 16 bases between the two ends. The CDR3 runs to 12 residues. The CDR3 here is CSALQDFKEQYF. The CDR3 region has the DNA TGCAGTGCGCTCCAGGATTTTAAAGAGCAGTACTTC.

This clonotype has at least ten counts. The chain joins TRBV20-1 to TRBJ1-6; no clear D gene. V was clipped by 1 base and J by 0 bases, with 13 bases between them. The CDR3 totals 17 residues. The germline V gene encodes CDR1 DFQATT and CDR2 SNEGSKA (reference sequence). CDR3 sequence reads: CSARGETGSSYNSPLHF. CDR3 DNA sequence: TGCAGTGCTAGAGGGGAGACTGGGAGCTCCTATAATTCACCCCTCCACTTT.

In this sample, this clonotype turned up once. The rearrangement uses TRBV3-1 and TRBJ1-5; D is unresolved. The ends were cut back, 8 bases at V and 1 base at J, with 12 bases in the middle. The CDR3 has 14 residues. Germline assignment: CDR1 LGHDT and CDR2 YNNKEL (reference sequence). The CDR3 coding sequence is TGTGCCAGCGGCCTAAGATGGAGCAATCAGCCCCAGCATTTT. Translation gives CASGLRWSNQPQHF.

This clonotype was seen many times. This sequence joins TRBV5-4 and TRBJ2-3; TRBD2 aligns across 8 bases. V lost 3 bases to trimming and J lost 5 bases; unmatched junction nucleotides: 11. CDR1 and CDR2 from the germline V gene are SGHNT and YYREEE (reference sequence). The CDR3 consists of 16 residues. The CDR3 is CASSSLRRGAGDTQYF. The CDR3 DNA follows: TGTGCCAGCAGCTCCCTCCGGCGGGGGGCAGGAGATACGCAGTATTTT.